This T cell receptor (beta chain) stems from a study of T cell clonotyping in hematopoietic cell transplantation. J was trimmed by 2 bases and V by 0 bases; bases with no gene match: 8. This CDR3 comprises 16 residues. Per germline, CDR1 SGDLS and CDR2 YYNGEE. Repertoires were generated with immunoSEQ multiplex PCR, while TCRdb's copy carries only in-frame clones and drops some. The data contain roughly 5,300 clones, over 60% of them singletons. The material sequenced was PBMCs, taken 180 days after allogeneic stem cell transplant. The gene calls are TRBV9 and TRBJ2-7; 7 bases line up with TRBD2. The sequence was collected from a male patient aged 50 to 60 who had an allogeneic stem cell transplant from an unrelated donor, so the T cells may come from the graft donor. Some clones in this sample may be carry-over from other donors' samples. The CDR3 DNA sequence: TGTGCCAGCAGCGTAGGAGTCAGGGAGGGTGCCTACGAGCAGTACTTC. The encoded protein is CASSVGVREGAYEQYF.